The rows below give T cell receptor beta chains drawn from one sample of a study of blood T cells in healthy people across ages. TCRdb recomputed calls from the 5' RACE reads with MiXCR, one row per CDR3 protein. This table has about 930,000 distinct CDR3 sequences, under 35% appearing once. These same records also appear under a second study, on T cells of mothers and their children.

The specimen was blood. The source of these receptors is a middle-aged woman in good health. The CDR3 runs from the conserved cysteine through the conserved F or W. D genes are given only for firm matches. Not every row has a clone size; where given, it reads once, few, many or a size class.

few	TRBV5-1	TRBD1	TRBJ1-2	TGCGCCAGCAGCGAGCGGACAGGAGCTAACTATGGCTACACCTTC	CASSERTGANYGYTF
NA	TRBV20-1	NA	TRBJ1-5	TGCAGTGGTGGGGGCAATCAGCCCCAGCATTTT	CSGGGNQPQHF
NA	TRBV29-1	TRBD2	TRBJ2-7	TGCAGCGTTGGAACTAGCGGGATCTACGAGCAGTACTTC	CSVGTSGIYEQYF
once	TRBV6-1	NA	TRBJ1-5	TGTGCCAGCAGCTCCATAAGGACATTTCGAGGCAATCAGCCCCAGCATTTT	CASSSIRTFRGNQPQHF
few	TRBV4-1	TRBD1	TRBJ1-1	TGCGCCAGCAGCCAAGATTGGGGGACAGGGGTAGGTGGCACTGAAGCTTTCTTT	CASSQDWGTGVGGTEAFF
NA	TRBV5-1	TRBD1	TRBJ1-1	TGCGCCAGCAGCTCGGCAGGGGGCTTCACTGAAGCTTTCTTT	CASSSAGGFTEAFF
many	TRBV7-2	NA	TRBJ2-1	TGTGCCAGCAGCCCCTCCCAATTGGCCTCTTACAATGAGCAGTTCTTC	CASSPSQLASYNEQFF
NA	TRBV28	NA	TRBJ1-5	TGTGCCAGCAGTTTATTCCCAGGAAGGTTCCAGCCCCAGCATTTT	CASSLFPGRFQPQHF
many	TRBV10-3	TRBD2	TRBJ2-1	TGTGCCATCGGGGCTAATGTAGGGACTAGCGGGATCCGCTCCTACAATGAGCAGTTCTTC	CAIGANVGTSGIRSYNEQFF
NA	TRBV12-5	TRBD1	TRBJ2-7	TGTGCTAGTGGTTCGAGGGACAGGGGCGAGCAGTACTTC	CASGSRDRGEQYF
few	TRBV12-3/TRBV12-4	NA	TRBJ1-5	TGTGCCAGCAGTATGGACCGCAGACAGCCCCAGCATTTT	CASSMDRRQPQHF
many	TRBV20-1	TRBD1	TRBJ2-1	TGCAGTGCTTCCAGGACAGGGTATTCCTACAATGAGCAGTTCTTC	CSASRTGYSYNEQFF
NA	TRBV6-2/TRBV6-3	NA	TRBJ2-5	TGTGCCAGCAGTTACGGAGGGGTAGAGACCCAGTACTTC	CASSYGGVETQYF